Listed here are 12 T cell receptor beta chains from one sample, sequenced in a study of cytomegalovirus exposure and HLA in healthy donors. Sequencing used immunoSEQ multiplex PCR; TCRdb keeps in-frame clones, though not all of them. Here the sample spans some 140,000 clones, approximately 82% being singletons. The sequenced material came from PBMCs. These receptors were obtained from a man aged 25-40 years in good health and CMV-seropositive.

The rearrangement links TRBV19 to TRBJ2-5, with TRBD1 identical over 7 bases. The junction had 6 bases not matched to a gene; V was cut back by 9 bases and J by 2 bases. The CDR3 consists of 13 residues. Germline lookup yields CDR1 LNHDA and CDR2 SQIVND (reference sequence). CDR3 DNA sequence: TGTGCCAGCGGGACAGACTCTCAAGAGACCCAGTACTTC. Translated: CASGTDSQETQYF.

This sequence joins TRBV6-5 and TRBJ2-1; TRBD2 matches 7 bases. The CDR3 extends over 15 amino acids. From germline, CDR1 is MNHEY and CDR2 SVGAGI. The V gene end was trimmed by 6 bases and the J gene end by 9 bases; junction bases not matched to a gene: 14. CDR3 nucleotides: TGTGCCAGCAGGGGGGGGACTAAAAAGTTGGGTGAGCAGTTCTTC. It yields the protein CASRGGTKKLGEQFF.

This clone was observed a handful of times. The chain has TRBV13 and TRBJ2-2; maybe TRBD2 (6 bases). Germline V lookup: CDR1 PRHDT, CDR2 FYEKMQ (reference sequence). The V gene lost 8 bases and the J gene lost 3 bases, with 22 bases spanning the gap. The CDR3 is 17 residues long. CDR3 DNA: TGTGCCAGCCACTCCTTACGGGGCGGCGGGGACACCGGGGAGCTGTTTTTT. Encoded protein: CASHSLRGGGDTGELFF.

CDR3 sequence reads: CASSQKTSAGELFF. The CDR3 nucleotides are TGTGCCAGCAGCCAAAAGACTAGCGCCGGGGAGCTGTTTTTT. The rearrangement links TRBV4-2 to TRBJ2-2; TRBD2 agrees at 8 bases. The CDR3 extends over 14 amino acids. Germline V gene lookup returns CDR1 LGHNA and CDR2 YNFKEQ. J lost 6 bases, V lost 2 bases, and 2 bases had no gene match.

This clone was observed once. This rearrangement joins TRBV6-1 to TRBJ2-2; 11 bases are shared with TRBD1. Looked up from germline, CDR1 is MNHNS and CDR2 is SASEGT. This CDR3 contains 15 residues. Unmatched junction bases numbered 3, after V lost 6 bases and J lost 3 bases. The CDR3 reads CASRGDRGDTGELFF. The DNA of the CDR3 is TGTGCCAGCAGGGGGGACAGGGGGGACACCGGGGAGCTGTTTTTT.

The chain combines TRBV7-2 with TRBJ1-4; 8 nucleotides agree with TRBD1. Germline values: CDR1 SGHTA, CDR2 FQGNSA. This CDR3 has 14 residues. V shed 5 bases and J 8 bases; nucleotides not matched to a gene: 7. The CDR3 loop reads CASSRDRREEKLFF. CDR3 DNA: TGTGCCAGCAGCCGGGACAGGAGGGAAGAAAAACTGTTTTTT.

Here the CDR3 DNA reads TGTGCCAGCAGCCAAGAAATGGGTTATGGGGCCACTGAAGCTTTCTTT. This codes for CASSQEMGYGATEAFF. The chain recombines TRBV14 with TRBJ1-1; D possibly corresponds to TRBD1 (5 bases). In germline, CDR1 is SGHDN, CDR2 FVKESK. Trimming pared 0 bases from V and 4 bases from J, leaving 15 bases between. The CDR3 is 16 residues long.

The chain combines TRBV20-1 with TRBJ2-4, with TRBD2 matching 7 bases. V trimming: 6 bases; J trimming: 7 bases; junction bases outside the gene matches: 3. CDR3 length: 11 amino acids. Germline CDR1 is DFQATT and CDR2 is SNEGSKA (reference sequence). The CDR3 region has the DNA TGCAGTGCAGTAGCGGGTAACATTCAGTACTTC. Protein product: CSAVAGNIQYF.

V is TRBV10-3 and J is TRBJ1-5; 10 nucleotides align to TRBD1. In germline, CDR1 is ENHRY, CDR2 SYGVKD. The CDR3 spans 15 residues. The junction had 1 base not matched to a gene; V was cut back by 4 bases and J by 1 base. The CDR3 spells CAISGGQGSNQPQHF. CDR3 nucleotide sequence: TGTGCCATCAGTGGGGGACAGGGGAGCAATCAGCCCCAGCATTTT.

The CDR3 protein is CASSYRRAGTAYGYTF. CDR3 coding DNA: TGTGCCAGCAGTTACCGGAGAGCCGGGACTGCTTATGGCTACACCTTC. This chain joins TRBV6-5 and TRBJ1-2; weak D call: TRBD1 (5 bases). V was pared by 2 bases and J by 5 bases, with 18 bases between. The CDR3 is 16 amino acids. From germline, CDR1 is MNHEY and CDR2 SVGAGI.

The chain's CDR3 is CASRLWTGGGQPQHF. The CDR3, as DNA: TGTGCCAGCAGACTATGGACAGGGGGCGGACAGCCCCAGCATTTT. V and J are TRBV28 and TRBJ1-5; 11 bases are shared with TRBD1. The germline V gene encodes CDR1 MDHEN and CDR2 SYDVKM. J was trimmed by 7 bases and V by 6 bases; bases with no gene match: 8. The CDR3 length is 15 residues.

The V and J genes are TRBV30 and TRBJ1-3; no definite D call. Germline CDR1 reads GTSNPN; CDR2 reads SVGIG (reference sequence). The CDR3 consists of 15 residues. Trimming removed 4 bases from V and 0 bases from J, with 13 bases in between. CDR3 DNA sequence: TGTGCCTGGATGCCCAGCGTTATCTCTGGAAACACCATATATTTT. Its translation: CAWMPSVISGNTIYF.